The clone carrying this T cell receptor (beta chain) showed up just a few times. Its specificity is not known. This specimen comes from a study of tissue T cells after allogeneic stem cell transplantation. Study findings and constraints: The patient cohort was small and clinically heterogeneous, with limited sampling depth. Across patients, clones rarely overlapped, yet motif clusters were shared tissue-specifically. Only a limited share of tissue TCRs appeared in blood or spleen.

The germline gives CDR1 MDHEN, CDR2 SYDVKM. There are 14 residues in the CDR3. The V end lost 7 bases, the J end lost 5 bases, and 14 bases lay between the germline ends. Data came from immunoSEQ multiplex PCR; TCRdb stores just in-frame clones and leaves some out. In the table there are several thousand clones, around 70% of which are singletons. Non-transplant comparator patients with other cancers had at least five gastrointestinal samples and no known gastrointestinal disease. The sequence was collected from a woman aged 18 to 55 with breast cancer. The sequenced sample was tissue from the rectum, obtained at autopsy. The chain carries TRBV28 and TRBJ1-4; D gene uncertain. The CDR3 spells CASNPRGENEKLFF. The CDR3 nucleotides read TGTGCCAGCAATCCCCGTGGGGAGAATGAAAAACTGTTTTTT.